The 31 T cell receptor beta chains given below trace back to one sample, sequenced in a study of technical replicates of blood from a handful of donors. TCRdb keeps only in-frame clones here, not all; method: immunoSEQ multiplex PCR. The sample lists approximately 93,000 clones; nearly 95% were seen once. The material sequenced was T cells isolated from PBMCs. The source is a human donor in good health.

The rearrangement joins TRBV5-4 to TRBJ2-7; 12 bases agree with TRBD1. V shed 4 bases, J shed 7 bases, and the junction held 9 bases outside the gene matches. The CDR3 contains 15 residues. Germline values: CDR1 SGHNT, CDR2 YYREEE (reference sequence). The chain's CDR3 is CASSPGGQGAREQYF. CDR3 sequence (DNA): TGTGCCAGCAGCCCCGGGGGACAGGGGGCAAGGGAGCAGTACTTC.

V is TRBV2 and J is TRBJ2-1; 10 positions match TRBD1. The germline V gene encodes CDR1 SNHLY and CDR2 FYNNEI. V lost 2 bases and J lost 2; bases outside the gene matches: 3. This CDR3 comprises 16 residues. The CDR3 here is CASSERGTGAYNEQFF. The CDR3 DNA reads TGTGCCAGCAGTGAAAGGGGGACAGGGGCCTACAATGAGCAGTTCTTC.

The rearrangement uses TRBV9 and TRBJ1-1; a possible D gene is TRBD1 (5 bases). CDR3 length: 15 residues. Germline values: CDR1 SGDLS, CDR2 YYNGEE. V lost 0 bases, J lost 5 bases, and 14 bases lay in between. The CDR3 DNA follows: TGTGCCAGCAGCGTAGGGGGCATAAGCGAAACTGAAGCTTTCTTT. It encodes CASSVGGISETEAFF.

The chain carries TRBV4-1 and TRBJ2-7, with 10 bases fitting TRBD1. CDR1 is MGHRA and CDR2 is YSYEKL in the germline V gene. The CDR3 is 14 amino acids. V trimming: 3 bases; J trimming: 5 bases; junction bases outside the gene matches: 4. CDR3 nucleotide sequence: TGCGCCAGCAGCCAGACAGGGGGCAGGGACGAGCAGTACTTC. It codes for CASSQTGGRDEQYF.

The CDR3 spells CASSPITGLGNTIYF. In DNA form, the CDR3 reads TGTGCCAGTAGCCCCATAACAGGGTTAGGAAACACCATATATTTT. The genes are TRBV19 and TRBJ1-3; possibly TRBD1 for D (6 bases). CDR1 and CDR2 (germline): LNHDA, SQIVND (reference sequence). The CDR3 loop spans 15 amino acids. The germline V and J ends were trimmed by 6 bases and 4 bases, with 16 bases remaining between them.

The chain has TRBV7-5 and TRBJ1-3; whether TRBD1, the table's D call, matches the DNA was not checked. TRBV7-5 is given as a pseudogene. This CDR3 is built from 18 residues. CDR3 amino acids: CVRSLATPTGVPGNTIYF. The CDR3, as DNA: TGTGTCAGAAGCTTGGCCACTCCCACAGGGGTCCCTGGAAACACCATATATTTT.

This sequence joins TRBV6-5 and TRBJ1-5; 8 nucleotides agree with TRBD1. CDR3 length: 14 residues. The germline gives CDR1 MNHEY, CDR2 SVGAGI. V was pared by 4 bases and J by 9 bases, with 8 bases of the junction left unmatched. CDR3 DNA: TGTGCCAGCAGTTTACGGACAGGGAATGGGCCCCAGCATTTT. Residues: CASSLRTGNGPQHF.

This rearrangement joins TRBV5-1 to TRBJ1-2, with D possibly being TRBD1 (6 bases). V dropped 6 bases and J dropped 4 bases, with 19 bases sitting between them. The CDR3 spans 15 residues. Per the germline V gene, CDR1 is SGHRS and CDR2 is YFSETQ. The CDR3 DNA reads TGCGCCAGCAAAGAGGCAGGGGAGTCCGTCTATGGCTACACCTTC. Amino acid sequence: CASKEAGESVYGYTF.

The V call is TRBV30, the J call TRBJ1-2, with 12 nucleotides matching TRBD1. This CDR3 comprises 13 residues. V was clipped by 1 base and J by 8 bases; unmatched bases: 2. CDR1 and CDR2 from the germline V gene are GTSNPN and SVGIG (reference sequence). CDR3 sequence reads: CAWSEGQGAGYTF. The CDR3 bases are TGTGCCTGGAGTGAGGGACAGGGGGCCGGCTACACCTTC.

The chain employs TRBV9 and TRBJ1-2; 7 bases map to TRBD1. Germline CDR1 and CDR2: SGDLS and YYNGEE. The CDR3 contains 15 residues. V shed 0 bases and J 8 bases; nucleotides not matched to a gene: 10. The CDR3 DNA sequence: TGTGCCAGCAGCGTAGGACAGGGAGGAATTCTAGGCTACACCTTC. This translates into CASSVGQGGILGYTF.

The chain recombines TRBV7-8 with TRBJ2-3; 12 bases agree with TRBD2. Germline V gene lookup returns CDR1 SGHVS and CDR2 FQNEAQ. The junction had 5 bases not matched to a gene; V was cut back by 5 bases and J by 2 bases. The CDR3 extends over 16 amino acids. The CDR3 coding sequence is TGTGCCAGCAGCACCGGACTAGCGGGGAACACAGATACGCAGTATTTT. This encodes CASSTGLAGNTDTQYF.

The J gene is TRBJ1-2, the V gene TRBV5-4; D is perhaps TRBD1 (5 bases). Germline V lookup: CDR1 SGHNT, CDR2 YYREEE (reference sequence). The CDR3 covers 14 residues. Trimming left V 7 bases short and J 7 bases short, with 20 bases between. The CDR3 region has the DNA TGTGCCAGCCGGGCAGGGTGGAATCCCGGTGGCTACACCTTC. Translating gives CASRAGWNPGGYTF.

The chain combines TRBV2 with TRBJ2-2, with 10 positions matching TRBD1. V lost 4 bases and J lost 7; bases outside the gene matches: 3. This CDR3 has 14 residues. Germline assignment: CDR1 SNHLY and CDR2 FYNNEI. This CDR3 is CASSAGQGIGELFF. In DNA form, the CDR3 reads TGTGCCAGCAGTGCGGGACAGGGGATCGGGGAGCTGTTTTTT.

The rearrangement uses TRBV9 and TRBJ1-4, with TRBD1 as a possible D gene (5 bases). V shed 4 bases and J shed 4 bases, with 14 bases lying between them. Per the germline V gene, CDR1 is SGDLS and CDR2 is YYNGEE. This CDR3 spans 15 amino acids. DNA of the CDR3: TGTGCCAGCAGCCCACTGGGAGGGGTTAATGAAAAACTGTTTTTT. As protein: CASSPLGGVNEKLFF.

This clone was observed a few times. The chain couples TRBV4-1 to TRBJ2-1, with 7 bases lining up with TRBD2. CDR1 is MGHRA, CDR2 YSYEKL, per germline. The CDR3 is 14 residues long. Trimming cost V 5 bases and J 6 bases; bases outside gene matches: 7. DNA for the CDR3: TGCGCCAGCAGCGCGGGACTATTGGGCAATGAGCAGTTCTTC. It is translated as CASSAGLLGNEQFF.

This clone was detected only once. The chain is built from TRBV28 and TRBJ2-1; 9 bases line up with TRBD1. There are 17 residues in the CDR3. The junction had 15 bases not matched to a gene; V was cut back by 5 bases and J by 7 bases. Germline values: CDR1 MDHEN, CDR2 SYDVKM. CDR3 in amino acids: CASSRLSFRDRANEQFF. The CDR3 region has the DNA TGTGCCAGCAGTCGACTTTCCTTCCGGGACAGGGCAAATGAGCAGTTCTTC. Full variable domain (missing parts from reference TRBV28 and TRBJ2-1): DVKVTQSSRYLVKRTGEKVFLECVQDMDHENMFWYRQDPGLGLRLIYFSYDVKMKEKGDIPEGYSVSREKKERFSLILESASTNQTSMYLCASSRLSFRDRANEQFFGPGTRLTVL.

About this clone itself: A junction boundary mismatches the germline segment, possibly from a read error. The V gene is TRBV7-9, the J gene TRBJ2-3, with a tentative D call TRBD1 (5 bases). Germline assignment: CDR1 SEHNR and CDR2 FQNEAQ (reference sequence). This CDR3 is 11 amino acids long. The CDR3: CAGRVGDTQYF. For the CDR3, the DNA is TGTGCCGGCAGGGTCGGAGATACGCAGTATTTT.

This clone was detected once. V and J are TRBV5-1 and TRBJ2-1; D may be TRBD1 (5 bases). The germline CDR1 and CDR2 sequences are SGHRS and YFSETQ. The V gene lost 3 bases and the J gene lost 0 bases, with 13 bases spanning the gap. There are 16 residues in the CDR3. CDR3 DNA sequence: TGCGCCAGCAGCTCCAGAGACAGCCGCTCCTACAATGAGCAGTTCTTC. Its translation: CASSSRDSRSYNEQFF. Together with reference TRBV5-1 and TRBJ2-1, the CDR3 gives the full variable domain: KAGVTQTPRYLIKTRGQQVTLSCSPISGHRSVSWYQQTPGQGLQFLFEYFSETQRNKGNFPGRFSGRQFSNSRSEMNVSTLELGDSALYLCASSSRDSRSYNEQFFGPGTRLTVL.

This chain links TRBV5-1 with TRBJ1-2; 11 nucleotides align to TRBD1. This CDR3 comprises 13 residues. Losses at the gene ends were 3 bases for V and 6 bases for J; bases not matched to a gene: 1. Germline loops: CDR1 SGHRS, CDR2 YFSETQ. CDR3 protein: CASSWGQGDGYTF. DNA of the CDR3: TGCGCCAGCAGCTGGGGACAGGGGGATGGCTACACCTTC.

This chain uses TRBV18 with TRBJ1-1, with 8 bases identical to TRBD1. The germline gives CDR1 KGHSH, CDR2 LQKENI. The CDR3 contains 14 residues. The junction had 8 bases not matched to a gene; V was cut back by 3 bases and J by 8 bases. Here the CDR3 reads CASSPPDRGVEAFF. DNA of the CDR3: TGTGCCAGCTCACCTCCTGACAGGGGAGTCGAAGCTTTCTTT.

In this sample, this clone turned up a few times. This chain joins TRBV29-1 and TRBJ1-1; 7 bases agree with TRBD1. The trim removed 5 bases at V and 3 bases at J, leaving 21 bases unmatched. The V gene's germline CDR1 is SQVTM and CDR2 ANQGSEA. The CDR3 consists of 18 residues. This CDR3 reads CSVQQERDSVNAYTEAFF. CDR3 sequence (DNA): TGCAGCGTTCAGCAGGAACGGGACAGCGTGAATGCTTACACTGAAGCTTTCTTT.

The chain carries TRBV2 and TRBJ1-3, with TRBD1 identical over 7 bases. The CDR3 extends over 15 amino acids. The germline gives CDR1 SNHLY, CDR2 FYNNEI. V lost 11 bases to trimming and J lost 3 bases; unmatched junction nucleotides: 13. The CDR3 protein is CASSPDRAVGNTIYF. CDR3 nucleotides: TGTGCCTCTTCCCCTGACAGGGCTGTTGGAAACACCATATATTTT.

The J gene is TRBJ2-1, the V gene TRBV2; TRBD2 agrees at 11 bases. CDR3 length: 16 residues. The germline CDR1 and CDR2 sequences are SNHLY and FYNNEI. Losses at the gene ends were 5 bases for V and 9 bases for J; bases not matched to a gene: 12. The CDR3 loop is CASSRALAGEAAEQFF. In DNA form, the CDR3 reads TGTGCCAGCAGTCGAGCACTAGCGGGAGAAGCGGCTGAGCAGTTCTTC.

V is TRBV10-3 and J is TRBJ2-2, with 9 bases identical to TRBD2. The CDR3 extends over 15 amino acids. CDR1 is ENHRY, CDR2 SYGVKD, per germline. J gave up 4 bases and V 2 bases, and 2 bases lay outside the gene matches. DNA of the CDR3: TGTGCCATCAGTGAGGTGACTAGCGGCACCGGGGAGCTGTTTTTT. Protein product: CAISEVTSGTGELFF.

The gene calls are TRBV19 and TRBJ1-1; D might be TRBD1 (5 bases). The germline CDR1 and CDR2 sequences are LNHDA and SQIVND (reference sequence). Deletions cut 5 bases from V and 5 bases from J, with 12 bases between. The CDR3 runs 13 residues. CDR3 sequence reads: CASSVTKGTEAFF. In DNA, the CDR3 is TGTGCCAGTAGTGTGACCAAGGGGACTGAAGCTTTCTTT. Drawing the rest from reference TRBV19 and TRBJ1-1, the complete variable domain is DGGITQSPKYLFRKEGQNVTLSCEQNLNHDAMYWYRQDPGQGLRLIYYSQIVNDFQKGDIAEGYSVSREKKESFPLTVTSAQKNPTAFYLCASSVTKGTEAFFGQGTRLTVV.

V gene TRBV28 combines with J gene TRBJ1-1; D uncertain. The CDR3 is 17 amino acids. The ends were cut back, 5 bases at V and 0 bases at J, with 19 bases in the middle. CDR1 MDHEN and CDR2 SYDVKM come from the germline V gene. The DNA of the CDR3 is TGTGCCAGCAGTGAGGACGGACTCGCCCGCATGAACACTGAAGCTTTCTTT. Encoded protein: CASSEDGLARMNTEAFF.

The rearrangement joins TRBV6-1 to TRBJ2-7, with unresolved D. The germline V and J ends were trimmed by 0 bases and 4 bases, with 7 bases remaining between them. This CDR3 spans 13 amino acids. Germline-derived CDR1 and CDR2 are MNHNS and SASEGT. The CDR3 here is CASSEASRYEQYF. In nucleotides, the CDR3 is TGTGCCAGCAGTGAAGCTTCCCGTTACGAGCAGTACTTC.

The gene calls are TRBV5-1 and TRBJ2-1, with a weak D call TRBD1 (6 bases). CDR1 SGHRS and CDR2 YFSETQ come from the germline V gene. The CDR3 covers 15 residues. V was clipped by 0 bases and J by 14 bases, with 21 bases between them. The CDR3 protein is CASSLAQGRDYRKFF. CDR3 DNA: TGCGCCAGCAGCTTGGCACAGGGACGCGACTACCGTAAGTTCTTC.

This clone has a single count. CDR3 sequence: CAVARDMNTEAFF. CDR3 bases: TGTGCCGTAGCCAGGGATATGAACACTGAAGCTTTCTTT. The V call is TRBV6-5, the J call TRBJ1-1; perhaps TRBD1 as D (5 bases). The V gene's germline CDR1 is MNHEY and CDR2 SVGAGI. V dropped 11 bases and J dropped 0 bases, with 13 bases sitting between them. This CDR3 contains 13 residues.

The chain has TRBV11-2 and TRBJ1-1; 10 bases map to TRBD1. Trimming at V came to 1 base and at J to 5 bases, leaving 1 base not matched to a gene. This CDR3 spans 14 amino acids. Germline V CDR1 and CDR2: SGHAT, FQNNGV. The CDR3 DNA follows: TGTGCCAGCAGCTTAGTGGGACAGGGGACTGAAGCTTTCTTT. The encoded protein is CASSLVGQGTEAFF. The whole variable domain, filled in from reference TRBV11-2 and TRBJ1-1, reads EAGVAQSPRYKIIEKRQSVAFWCNPISGHATLYWYQQILGQGPKLLIQFQNNGVVDDSQLPKDRFSAERLKGVDSTLKIQPAKLEDSAVYLCASSLVGQGTEAFFGQGTRLTVV.

The V and J genes are TRBV4-2 and TRBJ2-3; 11 bases fit TRBD2. Germline V gene data show CDR1 as LGHNA and CDR2 as YNFKEQ. The CDR3 loop spans 20 amino acids. Trimming at V came to 0 bases and at J to 0 bases, leaving 11 bases not matched to a gene. The CDR3 spells CASSQDPRLAGFSSTDTQYF. The CDR3 nucleotides read TGTGCCAGCAGCCAAGATCCTAGACTAGCGGGATTCTCTAGCACAGATACGCAGTATTTT.